Shown below are 10 T cell receptor beta chains from a single sample sequenced in a study of T cell clonality in common variable immunodeficiency. Produced via immunoSEQ multiplex PCR; TCRdb's table is partial and in-frame only. Singletons are absent from the sample, which has 35,000 to 50,000 clones. Sample: peripheral blood mononuclear cells. These receptors all stem from a person aged 18-70 years in good health.

This clone was counted ten times or more. The DNA ends 3 residues before the CDR3 does, and the rest of the CDR3 is filled in from the germline J gene. J is TRBJ2-5 and V is TRBV9, with D perhaps TRBD2 (7 bases). Germline V lookup: CDR1 SGDLS, CDR2 YYNGEE. The V end lost 3 bases, the J end lost 5 bases, and 14 bases lay between the germline ends. The length of the CDR3 is 14 residues. CDR3 loop: CASSEGGGWETQYF. The covered CDR3 bases are TGTGCCAGCAGCGAGGGAGGGGGTTGGGAGACC.

This clone was seen repeatedly, ten times or more. The read falls 3 residues short of the CDR3 end, and the missing part is taken from the germline J gene. The chain has TRBV19 and TRBJ2-6, with 7 positions matching TRBD1. This CDR3 has 20 amino acids. Looked up from germline, CDR1 is LNHDA and CDR2 is SQIVND (reference sequence). V gave up 6 bases and J gave up 0 bases; unmatched junction bases: 17. CDR3: CASRERRRDRGGSGANVLTF. CDR3 bases read: TGTGCCAGTAGAGAGAGAAGAAGGGACAGAGGAGGCTCTGGGGCCAACGTC. Full variable domain (outside the CDR3, taken from reference TRBV19 and TRBJ2-6): DGGITQSPKYLFRKEGQNVTLSCEQNLNHDAMYWYRQDPGQGLRLIYYSQIVNDFQKGDIAEGYSVSREKKESFPLTVTSAQKNPTAFYLCASRERRRDRGGSGANVLTFGAGSRLTVL.

This clone was observed at least ten times. The read comes to an end 3 residues before the CDR3 does, leaving the germline J gene to fill in the end. This chain connects TRBV6-2 or TRBV6-3 to TRBJ1-1; TRBD1 might be the D (5 bases). Germline CDR1 is MNHEY and CDR2 is SVGEGT. V was clipped by 6 bases and J by 4 bases, with 18 bases between them. The CDR3 extends over 15 amino acids. The CDR3 region is CASRPRGRGVTEAFF. The DNA read from the CDR3 is TGTGCCAGCAGACCCCGAGGCCGGGGGGTCACTGAA.

This clone was picked up many times. The observed sequence ends 3 residues before the CDR3 terminus, with the missing tail filled in from the germline J gene. V and J are TRBV5-6 and TRBJ1-4; 7 bases fit TRBD1. Per germline, CDR1 SGHDT and CDR2 YYEEEE. V lost 4 bases, J lost 4 bases, and 4 bases stayed unmatched. The CDR3 is 14 residues long. The covered CDR3 bases are TGTGCCAGCAGCCCGGGACAGATTAATGAAAAA. Translating gives CASSPGQINEK. The full CDR3 is CASSPGQINEKLFF.

This clone was seen repeatedly, ten times or more. The read ends 3 residues early relative to the CDR3; the germline J gene fills the gap. This chain connects TRBV7-3 to TRBJ2-3; D may be TRBD2 (6 bases). Trimming removed 2 bases from V and 0 bases from J, with 9 bases in between. Germline V CDR1 and CDR2: SGHTA, FQGTGA. CDR3 size: 15 residues. The covered CDR3 bases are TGTGCCAGCAGCTTAGGGCGGGGAAGCACAGATACG. The encoded protein is CASSLGRGSTDT. The whole CDR3 is CASSLGRGSTDTQYF.

This clone was counted many times. The read ends 3 residues early relative to the CDR3; the germline J gene fills the gap. The V call is TRBV14, the J call TRBJ1-2, with D hard to call. The V end was cut by 3 bases, the J end by 5 bases, with 13 bases between. Per germline, CDR1 SGHDN and CDR2 FVKESK. This CDR3 comprises 14 residues. The CDR3 sequence: CASSQGLAGYGYTF. The covered CDR3 bases are TGTGCCAGCAGCCAGGGTTTGGCCGGGTATGGC.

Comment on this clone: The CDR3 end lies 3 residues beyond the end of the read and is filled in from the germline J gene. The gene calls are TRBV11-3 and TRBJ2-1, with 7 positions matching TRBD2. Trimming cost V 5 bases and J 8 bases; bases outside gene matches: 9. Looked up from germline, CDR1 is SGHNT and CDR2 is YENEEA. This CDR3 is built from 14 residues. The DNA read from the CDR3 is TGTGCCAGCAGCGGGGAGCGGGGTTTCCATGAG. As protein: CASSGERGFHE. The whole CDR3 region reads CASSGERGFHEQFF.

This clone was seen repeatedly, ten times or more. The read comes to an end 3 residues before the CDR3 does, leaving the germline J gene to fill in the end. The chain carries TRBV20-1 and TRBJ2-7; D perhaps matches TRBD2 (6 bases). Germline-derived CDR1 and CDR2 are DFQATT and SNEGSKA (reference sequence). V was trimmed by 5 bases and J by 4 bases, leaving 24 bases between them. The CDR3 is 16 amino acids. The CDR3 protein is CSAPPSPPGLLYEQYF. The sequenced part of the CDR3 DNA is TGCAGTGCTCCCCCGTCTCCTCCGGGACTCTTATACGAG.

This clone was found many times. The read comes to an end 3 residues before the CDR3 does, leaving the germline J gene to fill in the end. The J gene is TRBJ2-7, the V gene TRBV5-4; 14 positions agree with TRBD2. The ends lost 4 bases at V and 2 bases at J; junction bases unmatched: 5. CDR1 and CDR2 from the germline V gene are SGHNT and YYREEE (reference sequence). This CDR3 is built from 16 residues. The CDR3: CASSAQTSGRAYEQYF. CDR3 DNA (partial): TGTGCCAGCAGCGCACAGACTAGCGGGAGGGCCTACGAG.

In its sample, this clone was seen many times. The read ends 3 residues shy of where the CDR3 ends; the end is completed using the germline J gene. The chain links TRBV11-3 to TRBJ2-3, with TRBD2 matching over 7 bases. Germline V gene data show CDR1 as SGHNT and CDR2 as YENEEA. V lost 3 bases to trimming and J lost 2 bases; unmatched junction nucleotides: 5. The CDR3 contains 15 residues. The covered CDR3 bases are TGTGCCAGCAGCTTGCTAGCGGAGACCACAGATACG. This codes for CASSLLAETTDT. The CDR3 in its entirety is CASSLLAETTDTQYF.